This T cell receptor beta chain stems from a study of CD4 T cells in relation to SARS-CoV-2 and coronaviruses. Comments on this clone: Antigen unknown.

CDR3 length equals 16 residues. Germline CDR1 reads KGHSH; CDR2 reads LQKENI. V was shortened by 1 base and J by 5 bases, with 17 bases between the two germline ends. Before the COVID-19 pandemic, during about 2010-2018, CD4+ T cells were taken from unexposed donors. The cells were cultured for under 13 days before CD4+ T cells were isolated. Sequencing used immunoSEQ multiplex PCR; TCRdb keeps in-frame clones, though not all of them. Of approximately 19,000 clones listed, just under 80% are singletons. The chain has TRBV18 and TRBJ1-1; no clear D. The specimen was CD4+ T cells from PBMCs, cultured in vitro. This clonotype originated in a human donor in good health. The CDR3 nucleotides read TGTGCCAGCTCACCACTTTCGGATTCGGGTTGGACTGAAGCTTTCTTT. Translated: CASSPLSDSGWTEAFF.